This T cell receptor beta chain originates from a study of naive and memory T cell subsets. Study results and caveats: This RNA-based method may be sensitive to activation-related transcript changes.

This clonotype came up many times. The antigen remains unidentified. Ligated cDNA underwent four rounds of PCR with nested alpha and beta constant region primers and SP2. Reverse transcription of blood and skin TCR RNA was primed at alpha and beta constant regions. Each CDR3 protein is one row after TCRdb ran MiXCR on the 5' RACE reads. The sample lists roughly 60,000 distinct CDR3 sequences, 7.2% seen once, with almost 10% in the top ten. TCR cDNA received a 3' ligated oligonucleotide that carried a UMI. Whole-blood samples were around 2.5 ml of peripheral blood from healthy adult volunteers. Input was about 1 to 1,100 ng of DNase-treated total RNA without cell sorting. The sequence derives from a male donor in good health.

The CDR3 bases are TGTGCCAGCGCAGGTTCGCGCGAGCAGTACTTC. As protein: CASAGSREQYF. This chain links TRBV6-6 with TRBJ2-7; D ambiguous. Germline V gives CDR1 MNHNY, CDR2 SVGAGI (reference sequence). This CDR3 region has 11 residues. The V gene lost 8 bases and the J gene lost 6 bases, with 11 bases spanning the gap.